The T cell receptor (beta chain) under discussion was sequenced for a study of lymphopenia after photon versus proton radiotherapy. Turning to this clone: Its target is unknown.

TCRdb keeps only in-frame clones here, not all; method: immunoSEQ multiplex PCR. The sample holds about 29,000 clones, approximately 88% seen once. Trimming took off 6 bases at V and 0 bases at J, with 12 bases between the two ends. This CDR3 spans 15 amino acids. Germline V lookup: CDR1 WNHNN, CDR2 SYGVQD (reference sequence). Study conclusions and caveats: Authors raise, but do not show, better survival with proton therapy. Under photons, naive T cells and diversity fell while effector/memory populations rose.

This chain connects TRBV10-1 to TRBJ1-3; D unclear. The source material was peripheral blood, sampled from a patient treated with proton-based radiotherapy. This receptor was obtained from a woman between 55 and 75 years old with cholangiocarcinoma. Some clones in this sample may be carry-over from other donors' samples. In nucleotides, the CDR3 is TGCGCCAGCAGAATGGACTCGAGCTCTGGAAACACCATATATTTT. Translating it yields CASRMDSSSGNTIYF.